Given below is one T cell receptor (beta chain) in context. These data belong to a study of OX40 agonist ivuxolimab in advanced cancers. The CDR3 is 15 amino acids. The trim removed 2 bases at V and 5 bases at J, leaving 6 bases unmatched. CDR1 and CDR2 from the germline V gene are KGHSH and LQKENI. Clones were sequenced by immunoSEQ multiplex PCR, and TCRdb holds only the in-frame ones, with some missing. The table has around 70,000 clones, about nine tenths seen once. V gene TRBV18 combines with J gene TRBJ2-1; 7 nucleotides line up with TRBD1. This receptor was identified in an adult with an advanced solid tumor such as melanoma, head and neck, liver or kidney cancer. The specimen was CD4+ or CD8+ T cells sorted from blood, collected in a trial of the OX40 agonist ivuxolimab. Here the CDR3 DNA reads TGTGCCAGCTCACCATACGGGACAGCGCACAATGAGCAGTTCTTC. This sequence encodes CASSPYGTAHNEQFF.